A single T cell receptor beta chain is shown here with its context. This specimen belongs to a study of PD-1 blockade in mismatch repair-deficient tumors. The CDR3 has 16 amino acids. The junction had 3 bases not matched to a gene; V was cut back by 0 bases and J by 1 base. The germline CDR1 and CDR2 sequences are SEHNR and FQNEAQ (reference sequence). Assay: immunoSEQ multiplex PCR; the TCRdb copy retains only in-frame clones and omits some. The profile shows just under 65,000 clones, 88% of them singletons. Sequenced here: peripheral blood, sampled 52 weeks after starting pembrolizumab. This clonotype was obtained from an adult with mismatch repair-deficient cancer. The J gene is TRBJ2-3, the V gene TRBV7-9, with TRBD2 identical over 8 bases. CDR3 bases: TGTGCCAGCAGCTTAGCTAGCGGGGCCCGCACAGATACGCAGTATTTT. Translating it yields CASSLASGARTDTQYF. Full variable domain (remainder filled in from reference TRBV7-9 and TRBJ2-3): DTGVSQNPRHKITKRGQNVTFRCDPISEHNRLYWYRQTLGQGPEFLTYFQNEAQLEKSRLLSDRFSAERPKGSFSTLEIQRTEQGDSAMYLCASSLASGARTDTQYFGPGTRLTVL.